The 13 T cell receptor beta chains below were found in one sample sequenced in a study of T cell repertoires in cytomegalovirus infection. TCRdb reprocessed the reads via MiXCR and lists one record per CDR3 protein. The sample shows 450,000 to 550,000 distinct CDR3 sequences, about two fifths of them seen only once. Their recognized antigens are unknown. The source was cultured PBMCs, collected from culture after CMV antigen stimulation. These receptors all stem from a human donor in good health (CMV status not recorded). Some clones in this sample may be carry-over from other donors' samples.

The gene calls are TRBV7-9 and TRBJ2-3; 9 positions match TRBD2. The CDR3 extends over 15 amino acids. The germline CDR1 and CDR2 sequences are SEHNR and FQNEAQ (reference sequence). The ends lost 5 bases at V and 4 bases at J; junction bases unmatched: 7. The CDR3 region has the DNA TGTGCCAGCAGCATTAGCGGGAGCGCGGCAGATACGCAGTATTTT. Translating gives CASSISGSAADTQYF.

The gene calls are TRBV7-2 and TRBJ2-7; TRBD2 matches at 7 bases. This CDR3 contains 14 residues. Trimming at V came to 5 bases and at J to 2 bases, leaving 6 bases not matched to a gene. Looked up from germline, CDR1 is SGHTA and CDR2 is FQGNSA. In DNA form, the CDR3 reads TGTGCCAGCAGCCACGGGACTACGACCTACGAGCAGTACTTC. Its protein product is CASSHGTTTYEQYF. Drawing the rest from reference TRBV7-2 and TRBJ2-7, the complete variable domain is GAGVSQSPSNKVTEKGKDVELRCDPISGHTALYWYRQSLGQGLEFLIYFQGNSAPDKSGLPSDRFSAERTGGSVSTLTIQRTQQEDSAVYLCASSHGTTTYEQYFGPGTRLTVT.

V and J are TRBV7-8 and TRBJ2-5; D unresolved. This CDR3 has 15 amino acids. The germline V gene encodes CDR1 SGHVS and CDR2 FQNEAQ. The V gene lost 1 base and the J gene lost 5 bases, with 14 bases spanning the gap. The CDR3 here is CASSLGRWGGETQYF. The CDR3 nucleotides read TGTGCCAGCAGCTTAGGTCGGTGGGGTGGGGAGACCCAGTACTTC.

The genes are TRBV6-1 and TRBJ2-7; D is possibly TRBD2 (6 bases). CDR3 length: 15 residues. Trimming took 2 bases from V and 4 from J, leaving 15 bases between them. The germline CDR1 and CDR2 sequences are MNHNS and SASEGT. CDR3 sequence reads: CASSEPPGVGYEQYF. CDR3 sequence (DNA): TGTGCCAGCAGTGAACCTCCGGGAGTCGGTTACGAGCAGTACTTC.

CDR3 nucleotide sequence: TGTGCCAGCAGTGAAGCGCTCGGGGGGAGGTCTGGGACCGGGGAGCTGTTTTTT. Translation: CASSEALGGRSGTGELFF. The chain is built from TRBV2 and TRBJ2-2; 7 bases agree with TRBD2. Germline CDR1 reads SNHLY; CDR2 reads FYNNEI. With V trimmed by 0 bases and J by 5 bases, 12 bases remained unmatched. The CDR3 covers 18 residues.

The V and J genes are TRBV7-9 and TRBJ1-5; D not certain. Germline lookup yields CDR1 SEHNR and CDR2 FQNEAQ (reference sequence). The CDR3 runs 12 residues. V was shortened by 5 bases and J by 6 bases, with 8 bases between the two germline ends. The CDR3 sequence is CASSVPGQPQHF. CDR3 nucleotides: TGTGCCAGCAGCGTCCCGGGTCAGCCCCAGCATTTT.

The rearrangement uses TRBV29-1 and TRBJ2-1; D is unresolved. The CDR3 contains 10 residues. From germline, CDR1 is SQVTM and CDR2 ANQGSEA. Trimming shortened V by 4 bases and J by 9 bases, and 7 bases separated the two germline ends. This chain's CDR3 is CSVGAFEQFF. CDR3 sequence (DNA): TGCAGCGTTGGTGCGTTTGAGCAGTTCTTC.

The chain employs TRBV7-9 and TRBJ2-7; 7 bases map to TRBD2. With 0 bases clipped from V and 6 bases from J, the junction kept 14 bases outside the gene matches. Germline V CDR1 and CDR2: SEHNR, FQNEAQ (reference sequence). CDR3 size: 17 residues. The CDR3 loop reads CASSLAIVLAEDLEQYF. CDR3 bases: TGTGCCAGCAGCTTAGCGATAGTGCTAGCGGAGGACCTCGAGCAGTACTTC.

This clonotype turned up a few times. The chain couples TRBV7-2 to TRBJ2-7, with 9 bases lining up with TRBD2. Trimming at V came to 1 base and at J to 9 bases, leaving 7 bases not matched to a gene. Germline V lookup: CDR1 SGHTA, CDR2 FQGNSA. CDR3 size: 14 residues. CDR3 protein: CASSLVASGEWQYF. CDR3 DNA sequence: TGTGCCAGCAGCTTAGTGGCTAGCGGGGAATGGCAGTACTTC. Full variable domain (missing parts from reference TRBV7-2 and TRBJ2-7): GAGVSQSPSNKVTEKGKDVELRCDPISGHTALYWYRQSLGQGLEFLIYFQGNSAPDKSGLPSDRFSAERTGGSVSTLTIQRTQQEDSAVYLCASSLVASGEWQYFGPGTRLTVT.

The chain uses TRBV7-9 and TRBJ1-5; the D is unclear. This CDR3 contains 13 residues. CDR1 is SEHNR, CDR2 FQNEAQ, per germline (reference sequence). Trimming cost V 5 bases and J 5 bases, with 10 bases left between them. The CDR3 loop is CASSPASDQPQHF. The DNA of the CDR3 is TGTGCCAGCAGCCCAGCCTCTGATCAGCCCCAGCATTTT.

This clonotype was seen just once. The chain combines TRBV5-1 with TRBJ2-1; D remains ambiguous. Trimming took off 1 base at V and 5 bases at J, with 13 bases between the two ends. Germline V gene data show CDR1 as SGHRS and CDR2 as YFSETQ. The CDR3 runs to 15 residues. The CDR3 coding sequence is TGCGCCAGCAGCTTGAAGGCCGGAGATCACAATGAGCAGTTCTTC. Translated, it gives CASSLKAGDHNEQFF.

The J gene is TRBJ2-5, the V gene TRBV28, with a tentative D call TRBD1 (6 bases). There are 13 residues in the CDR3. V dropped 6 bases and J dropped 4 bases, with 12 bases sitting between them. Looked up from germline, CDR1 is MDHEN and CDR2 is SYDVKM. The CDR3 DNA reads as TGTGCCAGCAGCACCCCAGGGGTAGAGACCCAGTACTTC. Its protein product is CASSTPGVETQYF.

This clonotype is a singleton in its sample. The rearrangement uses TRBV3-1 and TRBJ2-5; TRBD2 aligns across 7 bases. CDR1 is LGHDT and CDR2 is YNNKEL in the germline V gene (reference sequence). This CDR3 contains 17 residues. V trimming: 0 bases; J trimming: 0 bases; junction bases outside the gene matches: 7. CDR3 in amino acids: CASSQERTRDYQETQYF. The CDR3, as DNA: TGTGCCAGCAGCCAAGAACGGACTAGGGACTACCAAGAGACCCAGTACTTC.